This T cell receptor beta chain appears in the sequencing data of a study of cytomegalovirus exposure and HLA in healthy donors. The junction had 6 bases not matched to a gene; V was cut back by 4 bases and J by 4 bases. CDR1 and CDR2 from the germline V gene are SNHLY and FYNNEI. This CDR3 has 14 residues. Notes on this clone: The antigen remains unidentified.

Study-level points and caveats: With DRB1 most and HLA-C fewest, TCR association rates differed between HLA loci in a later analysis.

The study ran its PCR with 60 Vbeta and 13 Jbeta primers. Data came from immunoSEQ multiplex PCR; TCRdb stores just in-frame clones and leaves some out. Of roughly 120,000 clones in the sample, roughly 63% were seen once. The chain employs TRBV2 and TRBJ2-5; TRBD2 matches at 7 bases. The sample consisted of PBMCs. This clonotype originated in a man aged 40-49 years in good health and CMV-seropositive. The CDR3 loop is CASSGPGEGETQYF. The CDR3 nucleotides are TGTGCCAGCAGTGGCCCCGGGGAGGGAGAGACCCAGTACTTC.